The present entry profiles one T cell receptor (beta chain) with its context. This entry belongs to a study of T cell changes during pregnancy in multiple sclerosis. This table comes from immunoSEQ multiplex PCR, and its TCRdb copy is limited to in-frame clones, with some not included. This table has roughly 30,000 clones, around 85% appearing once. CDR1 is LNHNV and CDR2 is YYDKDF in the germline V gene (reference sequence). V lost 5 bases to trimming and J lost 6 bases; unmatched junction nucleotides: 7. This CDR3 has 14 amino acids. The chain combines TRBV15 with TRBJ2-7; 10 bases are shared with TRBD1. The sequence was collected from a female donor with multiple sclerosis, enrolled in a pregnancy study. The sequencing here drew on CD8+ T cells from peripheral blood mononuclear cells, taken after pregnancy. The CDR3 loop reads CATSPRGDRGEQYF. The CDR3 region has the DNA TGTGCCACCAGCCCCCGGGGGGACAGGGGCGAGCAGTACTTC.